The present TCR beta chain was sequenced within a study of blood T cell repertoires in COVID-19. Overall study context: Sample material is recorded as cDNA or gDNA derived from T cells, B-cell-depleted T cells, or PBMCs.

Germline loops: CDR1 SNHLY, CDR2 FYNNEI. The CDR3 length is 14 residues. The ends were cut back, 1 base at V and 2 bases at J, with 6 bases in the middle. In the original processing: Cell counts per sample came from amplifying reference gene primers. Data came from immunoSEQ multiplex PCR; TCRdb stores just in-frame clones and leaves some out. For V, J and clone size, that table is used; D and trimming come from the DNA. Seen here are about 210,000 clones, roughly 77% observed once, and the top ten hold about 9%. The study drew participants aged about 18 to 89 years from some 23 US areas. What the recovered Cohort 3 donors had was two negative PCRs, clearance, or symptom resolution.

This chain connects TRBV2 to TRBJ1-5, with D hard to call. This receptor was obtained from a man aged 40-49 years who had recovered from COVID-19. The sample was PBMCs or T cells enriched from blood (not recorded which). In DNA, the CDR3 is TGTGCCAGCAGTGAAGAAATAGGCAATCAGCCCCAGCATTTT. Translating it yields CASSEEIGNQPQHF.